This T cell receptor beta chain was recovered during a study of CD8 T cells in Susac syndrome. The authors reverse transcribed 0.5 to 1 ug RNA with random hexamers. immunoSEQ multiplex PCR amplified TCR beta CDR3 across 54 Vbeta, 13 Jbeta. TCRdb re-derived calls from the immunoSEQ multiplex PCR reads in MiXCR, one entry per CDR3 protein. The table records hundreds of thousands of distinct CDR3 sequences, about 94% of them present only once. Trimming took off 3 bases at V and 4 bases at J, with 13 bases between the two ends. Germline V gene sequence: CDR1 MGHRA, CDR2 YSYEKL. The CDR3 length is 14 residues. Sequencing of TCR beta, carried out with a high-throughput approach, was applied to CD8+ and CD4+ T cells from the blood. Multiple sclerosis controls were treatment-naive patients with stable or active relapsing-remitting disease. Negative isolation yielded the CD8+ and CD4+ T cells, while FACS enriched the TEMRA cells.

The clonotype was recovered from a human donor with multiple sclerosis. Sequences were obtained from CD8+ T cells from PBMCs. This chain links TRBV4-1 with TRBJ2-7; D uncertain. The CDR3 sequence: CASSQDLHGYEQYF. CDR3 nucleotides: TGCGCCAGCAGCCAGGACCTCCACGGGTACGAGCAGTACTTC.